The 10 T cell receptor beta chains in this list originate from one sample, sequenced in a study of cytomegalovirus exposure and HLA in healthy donors. It was with 60 Vbeta and 13 Jbeta primers that the PCR ran. Profiling relied on immunoSEQ multiplex PCR, and the TCRdb table lists in-frame clones only, not all of them. This table holds approximately 150,000 clones, 80% to 85% found once. Sequencing input: PBMCs. The receptors were sampled from a male donor in good health and CMV-seronegative.

The chain has TRBV19 and TRBJ1-5, with TRBD1 matching over 9 bases. This CDR3 contains 16 residues. V lost 4 bases, J lost 6 bases, and 10 bases stayed unmatched. Germline V lookup: CDR1 LNHDA, CDR2 SQIVND (reference sequence). CDR3 coding DNA: TGTGCCAGTAGTACCTCTACAGGGGGCCGATTTCAGCCCCAGCATTTT. This gives the protein CASSTSTGGRFQPQHF.

V gene TRBV4-1 combines with J gene TRBJ1-2, with 8 positions matching TRBD1. V was pared by 1 base and J by 3 bases, with 4 bases of the junction left unmatched. This CDR3 region has 15 residues. CDR1 is MGHRA, CDR2 YSYEKL, per germline. CDR3 DNA sequence: TGCGCCAGCAGCCAAGGTGACAGGGGTGACTATGGCTACACCTTC. Amino acid sequence: CASSQGDRGDYGYTF.

A note on this clone: The junction does not match germline at one end; this may be a read error. The identical CDR3 is also encoded by other nucleotide sequences in the sample. This sequence joins TRBV11-2 and TRBJ1-6; D unclear. The V gene's germline CDR1 is SGHAT and CDR2 FQNNGV. The CDR3 runs to 15 residues. Here the CDR3 reads CASSLGSSYNSPLHF. The CDR3 coding sequence is TGCGCCAGCAGCCTTGGGAGCTCCTATAATTCACCCCTCCACTTT.

Only one count was recorded for this clone. At the DNA level, this CDR3 is encoded by other sequences in the same sample as well. The J gene is TRBJ1-5, the V gene TRBV27, with D tentatively TRBD1 (6 bases). Germline V gene lookup returns CDR1 MNHEY and CDR2 SMNVEV (reference sequence). The CDR3 covers 14 residues. Trimming cost V 5 bases and J 0 bases, with 8 bases left between them. The CDR3 reads CASSHRDSNQPQHF. In nucleotides, the CDR3 is TGTGCCAGCAGTCACAGGGATAGCAATCAGCCCCAGCATTTT.

The chain is built from TRBV10-2 and TRBJ1-4; D might be TRBD1 (6 bases). The CDR3 covers 14 residues. Germline V CDR1 and CDR2: WSHSY, SAAADI. V gave up 7 bases and J gave up 11 bases, with 20 bases separating them. The CDR3 loop reads CASTWEGVAGKLFF. For the CDR3, the DNA is TGCGCCAGCACCTGGGAGGGGGTAGCGGGGAAACTGTTTTTT.

This clone was picked up a small number of times. In nucleotides, the CDR3 is TGTGCCAGCAGCGAACAGGTCACCTCTGGAAACACCATATATTTT. It encodes CASSEQVTSGNTIYF. The rearrangement links TRBV11-2 to TRBJ1-3; D perhaps matches TRBD1 (5 bases). V lost 5 bases and J lost 0, with 11 bases in between. This CDR3 is 15 amino acids long. Germline V gives CDR1 SGHAT, CDR2 FQNNGV.

This clone was detected once. The chain is built from TRBV5-6 and TRBJ1-2; TRBD1 might be the D (5 bases). Germline V gives CDR1 SGHDT, CDR2 YYEEEE. The CDR3 consists of 18 residues. Trimming took off 0 bases at V and 2 bases at J, with 20 bases between the two ends. The CDR3 spells CASSLALSYRQGNYGYTF. The CDR3 coding sequence is TGTGCCAGCAGCTTGGCCCTCTCTTACAGGCAAGGGAACTATGGCTACACCTTC.

V usage is TRBV5-1 and J usage is TRBJ1-1; D is ambiguous. This CDR3 has 14 amino acids. Looked up from germline, CDR1 is SGHRS and CDR2 is YFSETQ. Trimming cost V 9 bases and J 2 bases, with 17 bases left between them. The chain's CDR3 is CATKARQTNTEAFF. CDR3 DNA sequence: TGCGCCACTAAAGCTCGGCAGACAAACACTGAAGCTTTCTTT.

A note on this clone: Other nucleotide sequences from this sample produce the same CDR3. This chain connects TRBV18 to TRBJ1-2, with unresolved D. CDR3 size: 13 residues. The germline V and J ends were trimmed by 2 bases and 3 bases, with 7 bases remaining between them. CDR1 is KGHSH, CDR2 LQKENI, per germline. CDR3: CASSPDRDYGYTF. The DNA for the CDR3 is TGTGCCAGCTCACCAGATAGAGACTATGGCTACACCTTC.

V and J are TRBV27 and TRBJ2-5; 7 nucleotides align to TRBD1. Germline CDR1 MNHEY, CDR2 SMNVEV (reference sequence). V trimming: 6 bases; J trimming: 4 bases; junction bases outside the gene matches: 11. This CDR3 has 15 residues. The CDR3 DNA is TGTGCCAGCAGACCCTGGACAGGAAAGATAGAGACCCAGTACTTC. Encoded protein: CASRPWTGKIETQYF.